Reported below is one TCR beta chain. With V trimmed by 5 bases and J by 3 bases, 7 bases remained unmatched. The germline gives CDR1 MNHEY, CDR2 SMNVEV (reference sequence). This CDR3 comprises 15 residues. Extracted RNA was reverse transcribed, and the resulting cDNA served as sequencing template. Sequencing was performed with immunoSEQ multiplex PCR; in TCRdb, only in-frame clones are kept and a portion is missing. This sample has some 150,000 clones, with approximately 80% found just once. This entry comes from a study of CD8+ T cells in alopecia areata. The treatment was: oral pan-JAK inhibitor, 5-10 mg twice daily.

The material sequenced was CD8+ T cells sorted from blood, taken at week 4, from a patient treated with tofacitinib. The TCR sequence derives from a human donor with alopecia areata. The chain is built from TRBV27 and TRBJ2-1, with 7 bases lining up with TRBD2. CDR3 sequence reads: CASSDGTTFYNEQFF. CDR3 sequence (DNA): TGTGCCAGCAGTGACGGGACTACCTTCTACAATGAGCAGTTCTTC.